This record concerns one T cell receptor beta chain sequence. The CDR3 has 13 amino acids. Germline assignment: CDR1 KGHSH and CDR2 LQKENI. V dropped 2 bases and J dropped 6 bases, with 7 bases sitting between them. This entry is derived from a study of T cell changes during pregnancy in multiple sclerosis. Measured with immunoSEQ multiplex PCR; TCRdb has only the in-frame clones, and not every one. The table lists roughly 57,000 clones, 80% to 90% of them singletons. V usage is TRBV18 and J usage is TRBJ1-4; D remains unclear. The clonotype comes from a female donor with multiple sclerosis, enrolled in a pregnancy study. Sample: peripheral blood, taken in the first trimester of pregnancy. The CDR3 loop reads CASSPRTDEKLFF. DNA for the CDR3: TGTGCCAGCTCACCAAGGACTGATGAAAAACTGTTTTTT.